This T cell receptor (beta chain) was sequenced during a study of patients and donors after allogeneic stem cell transplantation. The germline CDR1 and CDR2 sequences are MDHEN and SYDVKM. Germline trimming cut 5 bases from V and 3 bases from J; bases unmatched to any gene: 4. CDR3 length equals 14 residues. A single record per CDR3 protein comes from TCRdb applying MiXCR to the RT-PCR reads. The sample carries about 74,000 distinct CDR3 sequences, approximately 26% recorded once. The chain joins TRBV28 to TRBJ1-1, with 9 nucleotides matching TRBD1. The sequenced sample was blood, either unsorted or a sorted T cell fraction (not recorded which). This receptor was obtained from a human donor who was either an allogeneic HSCT recipient or a stem cell or donor lymphocyte infusion donor (not recorded which). It is not recorded whose cells these are; they may come from a transplant donor. CDR3: CASSPGDRDTEAFF. DNA of the CDR3: TGTGCCAGCAGTCCGGGGGACAGGGACACTGAAGCTTTCTTT.